The 9 T cell receptor beta chains below were found in one sample sequenced in a study of cytomegalovirus exposure and HLA in healthy donors (dated by TCRdb to between 2016 and 2019). To prepare the library, the immunoSEQ multiplex PCR assay was applied. TCRdb limited this immuneACCESS table to in-frame rearrangements with V and J called. A share of clones is missing; checked studies link under half to unresolved V genes, and the rest is unexplained. The sample contains about 110,000 clones, about 85% of them found a single time. Of the sample, about 1.8% is held by the ten largest clones. The sample comprised PBMCs. All receptors derive from a woman between 18 and 30 years old in good health and CMV-seropositive.

This sequence joins TRBV5-4 and TRBJ1-1; D is unresolved. With 2 bases removed from V and 6 bases from J, the gap between germline ends came to 17 bases. The CDR3 has 15 amino acids. Germline lookup yields CDR1 SGHNT and CDR2 YYREEE (reference sequence). In DNA, the CDR3 is TGTGCCAGCAGCTTCCTAAAGCACCGACATTCTGAAGCTTTCTTT. Translating it yields CASSFLKHRHSEAFF.

This clone was observed a handful of times. The chain couples TRBV29-1 to TRBJ1-5, with TRBD1 matching 8 bases. Germline-derived CDR1 and CDR2 are SQVTM and ANQGSEA. The CDR3 consists of 13 residues. The V segment lost 7 bases and the J segment 4 bases; nucleotides outside the gene matches: 6. In DNA form, the CDR3 reads TGCAGCGCCCGGACAGGGCAGAATCAGCCCCAGCATTTT. Encoded protein: CSARTGQNQPQHF.

V gene TRBV9 combines with J gene TRBJ2-7, with TRBD2 matching over 7 bases. V lost 0 bases, J lost 0 bases, and 6 bases stayed unmatched. Germline values: CDR1 SGDLS, CDR2 YYNGEE. This CDR3 has 16 residues. The CDR3 DNA sequence: TGTGCCAGCAGCGTAGGGGAGGGACGACCCTCCTACGAGCAGTACTTC. This translates into CASSVGEGRPSYEQYF.

This clone showed up just once. This chain joins TRBV10-2 and TRBJ1-2; 8 bases are a match to TRBD1. Germline V CDR1 and CDR2: WSHSY, SAAADI. The CDR3 totals 13 residues. J was trimmed by 6 bases and V by 2 bases; bases with no gene match: 2. As DNA, the CDR3 is TGCGCCAGCAGTGAGGCGACAGGGGATGGCTACACCTTC. Encoded protein: CASSEATGDGYTF.

This chain connects TRBV9 to TRBJ2-1; 9 bases fit TRBD1. This CDR3 contains 15 residues. Per germline, CDR1 SGDLS and CDR2 YYNGEE. With 0 bases clipped from V and 7 bases from J, the junction kept 5 bases outside the gene matches. Written as DNA, the CDR3 is TGTGCCAGCAGCGTAGAGGGGACAGGGAGGAATGAGCAGTTCTTC. It is translated as CASSVEGTGRNEQFF.

The sample holds a few counts of this clone. The chain uses TRBV5-6 and TRBJ1-2; D not certain. Germline V gene lookup returns CDR1 SGHDT and CDR2 YYEEEE. The CDR3 covers 14 residues. The V end lost 0 bases, the J end lost 4 bases, and 10 bases lay between the germline ends. The CDR3 sequence is CASSLGGLGYGYTF. CDR3 bases: TGTGCCAGCAGCTTGGGAGGGCTTGGCTATGGCTACACCTTC.

The V gene is TRBV19, the J gene TRBJ2-2, with TRBD1 matching 9 bases. Germline V gene sequence: CDR1 LNHDA, CDR2 SQIVND (reference sequence). This CDR3 has 16 residues. Germline trimming cut 6 bases from V and 4 bases from J; bases unmatched to any gene: 9. The DNA of the CDR3 is TGTGCCAGTAGCCCTACAGGGGGCGCAGGCACCGGGGAGCTGTTTTTT. This encodes CASSPTGGAGTGELFF.

The gene calls are TRBV6-1 and TRBJ1-6, with a possible D match to TRBD1 (6 bases). V dropped 1 base and J dropped 7 bases, with 8 bases sitting between them. Germline-derived CDR1 and CDR2 are MNHNS and SASEGT. The length of the CDR3 is 14 residues. CDR3 sequence: CASSEGTENSPLHF. The CDR3 region has the DNA TGTGCCAGCAGTGAAGGGACAGAGAATTCACCCCTCCACTTT.

This clone has only one observation. The rearrangement uses TRBV4-1 and TRBJ1-5; TRBD1 might be the D (5 bases). Trimming took off 1 base at V and 1 base at J, with 5 bases between the two ends. Per the germline V gene, CDR1 is MGHRA and CDR2 is YSYEKL. There are 14 residues in the CDR3. The CDR3 DNA sequence: TGCGCCAGCAGCCAAGCAGGGAGCAATCAGCCCCAGCATTTT. Amino acid sequence: CASSQAGSNQPQHF.